A single sample is the source of the 7 T cell receptor beta chains below, sequenced in a study of PD-1 blockade in classical Hodgkin lymphoma. Generated by immunoSEQ multiplex PCR, the TCRdb table keeps only in-frame clones and is missing some. This table has approximately 13,000 clones, more than 75% appearing once. After autologous stem cell transplantation all patients relapsed, and prior brentuximab vedotin exposure differed between cohorts. The source material was peripheral blood mononuclear cells (PBMCs), sampled at baseline. Receptors were obtained from a human donor with classical Hodgkin lymphoma.

The J gene is TRBJ2-7, the V gene TRBV2; D uncertain. The germline V gene has CDR1 SNHLY and CDR2 FYNNEI. The CDR3 is 14 amino acids. V lost 6 bases and J lost 6, with 18 bases in between. In DNA, the CDR3 is TGTGCCAGCAGCCCTAAGGGCCCCCTAGGCGAGCAGTACTTC. Translated, it gives CASSPKGPLGEQYF.

The chain combines TRBV18 with TRBJ1-5; possible D gene TRBD1, 5 bases. The V gene's germline CDR1 is KGHSH and CDR2 LQKENI. Trimming removed 2 bases from V and 2 bases from J, with 10 bases in between. The CDR3 contains 15 residues. CDR3 DNA: TGTGCCAGCTCACCAAGAGAAGGGGGCAATCAGCCCCAGCATTTT. It translates to CASSPREGGNQPQHF. Together with reference TRBV18 and TRBJ1-5, the CDR3 gives the full variable domain: NAGVMQNPRHLVRRRGQEARLRCSPMKGHSHVYWYRQLPEEGLKFMVYLQKENIIDESGMPKERFSAEFPKEGPSILRIQQVVRGDSAAYFCASSPREGGNQPQHFGDGTRLSIL.

The V gene is TRBV10-3, the J gene TRBJ2-3, with D possibly TRBD2 on 6 matching bases. The ends were cut back, 2 bases at V and 3 bases at J, with 6 bases in the middle. This CDR3 contains 13 residues. Germline V gives CDR1 ENHRY, CDR2 SYGVKD. Written as DNA, the CDR3 is TGTGCCATCAGTGAGCGGGGGACAGATACGCAGTATTTT. Amino acids: CAISERGTDTQYF.

The gene calls are TRBV6-1 and TRBJ2-7, with TRBD2 matching 7 bases. Looked up from germline, CDR1 is MNHNS and CDR2 is SASEGT. CDR3 size: 15 residues. V was clipped by 7 bases and J by 6 bases; unmatched bases: 15. CDR3: CASINSAGVLGEQYF. The CDR3 DNA reads as TGTGCCAGCATTAACTCGGCGGGGGTACTGGGCGAGCAGTACTTC.

The CDR3 region has the DNA TGCGCCAGCAAATGGACAGACTACAATGAGCAGTTCTTC. This translates into CASKWTDYNEQFF. The chain employs TRBV5-1 and TRBJ2-1, with D maybe TRBD1 (6 bases). Trimming pared 6 bases from V and 3 bases from J, leaving 10 bases between. The V gene's germline CDR1 is SGHRS and CDR2 YFSETQ. The CDR3 sequence is 13 residues long.

The rearrangement links TRBV7-8 to TRBJ1-6; a weak D match, TRBD1 (5 bases). The V end was cut by 0 bases, the J end by 1 base, with 10 bases between. In germline, CDR1 is SGHVS, CDR2 FQNEAQ. The CDR3 is made up of 17 amino acids. The CDR3 here is CASSLADKGSYNSPLHF. CDR3 in DNA: TGTGCCAGCAGCTTAGCGGACAAGGGGTCCTATAATTCACCCCTCCACTTT. Supplemented by reference TRBV7-8 and TRBJ1-6, the full variable domain reads GAGVSQSPRYKVAKRGQDVALRCDPISGHVSLFWYQQALGQGPEFLTYFQNEAQLDKSGLPSDRFFAERPEGSVSTLKIQRTQQEDSAVYLCASSLADKGSYNSPLHFGNGTRLTVT.

The chain joins TRBV19 to TRBJ1-5, with D possibly being TRBD1 (6 bases). The germline gives CDR1 LNHDA, CDR2 SQIVND (reference sequence). This CDR3 is built from 13 residues. V was cut by 10 bases and J by 2 bases, with 12 bases left in between. Here the CDR3 DNA reads TGTGCCACACAGGGAAGGGGCAATCAGCCCCAGCATTTT. Translating it yields CATQGRGNQPQHF.